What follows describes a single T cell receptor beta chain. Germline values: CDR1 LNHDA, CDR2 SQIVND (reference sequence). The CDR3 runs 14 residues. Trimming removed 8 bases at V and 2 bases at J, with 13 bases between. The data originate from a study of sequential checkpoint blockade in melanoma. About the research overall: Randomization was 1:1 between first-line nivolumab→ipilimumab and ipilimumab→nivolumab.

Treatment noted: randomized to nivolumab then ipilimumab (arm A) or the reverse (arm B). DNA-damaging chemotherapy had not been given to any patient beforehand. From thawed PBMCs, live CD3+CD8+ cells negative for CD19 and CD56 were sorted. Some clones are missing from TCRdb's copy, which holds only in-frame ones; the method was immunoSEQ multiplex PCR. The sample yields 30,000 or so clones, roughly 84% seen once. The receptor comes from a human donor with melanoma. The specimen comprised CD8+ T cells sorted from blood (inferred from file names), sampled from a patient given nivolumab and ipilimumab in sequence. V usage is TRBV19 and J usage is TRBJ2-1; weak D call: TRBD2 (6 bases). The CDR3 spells CASSLGGPYNEQFF. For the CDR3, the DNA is TGTGCCAGTTCGCTGGGGGGACCCTACAATGAGCAGTTCTTC. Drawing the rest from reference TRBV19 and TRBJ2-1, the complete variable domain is DGGITQSPKYLFRKEGQNVTLSCEQNLNHDAMYWYRQDPGQGLRLIYYSQIVNDFQKGDIAEGYSVSREKKESFPLTVTSAQKNPTAFYLCASSLGGPYNEQFFGPGTRLTVL.